This T cell receptor beta chain was sequenced during a study of shared clonotypes between healthy human individuals. Study background: The donors, a couple of women and a few men, were aged 18 to 49.

A word on this clone: Its antigen is unknown.

CDR3 size: 13 residues. From germline, CDR1 is SGHKS and CDR2 YYEKEE (reference sequence). Deletions cut 4 bases from V and 2 bases from J, with 7 bases between. Whole-study findings and limits: Larger estimated richness was generally seen in naive subsets than in memory subsets.

The study enrolled healthy HIV-negative adults without recent acute infections or vaccinations as donors. The method was immunoSEQ multiplex PCR; TCRdb's version includes in-frame clones alone and lacks a portion of them. The table shows 1,500,000 or so clones, with roughly 97% occurring only once. The specimen was naive CD4+ T cells sorted from blood. Subset reported: CD45RA+ positively selected. The chain combines TRBV5-5 with TRBJ2-1, with D unresolved. This TCR was sampled from a man younger than 45 in good health. The DNA of the CDR3 is TGTGCCAGCAGCCGGTCGACCTACAATGAGCAGTTCTTC. This gives the protein CASSRSTYNEQFF.